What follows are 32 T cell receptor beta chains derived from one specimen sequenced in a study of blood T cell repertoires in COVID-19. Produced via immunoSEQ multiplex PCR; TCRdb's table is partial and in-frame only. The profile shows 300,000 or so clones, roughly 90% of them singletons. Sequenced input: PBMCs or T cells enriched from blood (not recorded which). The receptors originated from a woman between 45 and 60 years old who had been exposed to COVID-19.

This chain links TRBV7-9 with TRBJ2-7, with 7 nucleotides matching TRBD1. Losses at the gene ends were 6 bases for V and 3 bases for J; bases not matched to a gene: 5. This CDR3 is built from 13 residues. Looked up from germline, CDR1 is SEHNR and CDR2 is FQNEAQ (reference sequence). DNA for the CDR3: TGTGCCAGCAGAATAACAGGGGTCTACGAGCAGTACTTC. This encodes CASRITGVYEQYF.

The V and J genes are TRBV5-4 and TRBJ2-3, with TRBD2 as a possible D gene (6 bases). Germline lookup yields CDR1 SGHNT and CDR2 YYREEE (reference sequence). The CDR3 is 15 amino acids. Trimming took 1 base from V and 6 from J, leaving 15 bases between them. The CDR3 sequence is CASSLRRQGGDTQYF. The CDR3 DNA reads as TGTGCCAGCAGCTTGAGGCGGCAGGGAGGTGATACGCAGTATTTT.

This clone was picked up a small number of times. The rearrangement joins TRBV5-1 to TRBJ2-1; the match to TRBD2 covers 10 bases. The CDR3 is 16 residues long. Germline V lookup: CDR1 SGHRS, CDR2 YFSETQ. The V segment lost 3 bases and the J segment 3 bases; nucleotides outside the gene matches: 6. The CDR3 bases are TGCGCCAGCAGCTCGTTAGGACTAGCGGACTACAATGAGCAGTTCTTC. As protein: CASSSLGLADYNEQFF.

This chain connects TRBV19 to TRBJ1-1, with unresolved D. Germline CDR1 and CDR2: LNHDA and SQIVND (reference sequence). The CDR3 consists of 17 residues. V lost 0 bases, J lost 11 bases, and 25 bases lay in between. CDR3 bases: TGTGCCAGTAGTATAGATCACGCCGGGGATCCCCTAAGAGGGGCTTTCTTT. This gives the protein CASSIDHAGDPLRGAFF.

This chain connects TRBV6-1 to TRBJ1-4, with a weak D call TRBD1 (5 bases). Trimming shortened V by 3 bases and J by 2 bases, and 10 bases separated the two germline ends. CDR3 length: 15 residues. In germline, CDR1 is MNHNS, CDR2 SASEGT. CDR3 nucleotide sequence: TGTGCCAGCAGTGAGCGGGGCCGGACTAATGAAAAACTGTTTTTT. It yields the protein CASSERGRTNEKLFF.

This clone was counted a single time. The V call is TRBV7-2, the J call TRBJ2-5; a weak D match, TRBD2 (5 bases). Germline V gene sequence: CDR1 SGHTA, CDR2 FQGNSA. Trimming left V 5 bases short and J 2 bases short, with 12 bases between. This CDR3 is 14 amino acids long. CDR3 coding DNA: TGTGCCAGCAGCCCGGGGATTCTACAAGAGACCCAGTACTTC. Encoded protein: CASSPGILQETQYF. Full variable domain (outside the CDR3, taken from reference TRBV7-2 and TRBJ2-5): GAGVSQSPSNKVTEKGKDVELRCDPISGHTALYWYRQSLGQGLEFLIYFQGNSAPDKSGLPSDRFSAERTGGSVSTLTIQRTQQEDSAVYLCASSPGILQETQYFGPGTRLLVL.

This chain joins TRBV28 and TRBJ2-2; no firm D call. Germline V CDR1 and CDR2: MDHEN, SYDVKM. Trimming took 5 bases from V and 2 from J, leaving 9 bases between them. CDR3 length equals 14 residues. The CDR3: CASSPPVNTGELFF. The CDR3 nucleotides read TGTGCCAGCAGTCCCCCCGTTAACACCGGGGAGCTGTTTTTT. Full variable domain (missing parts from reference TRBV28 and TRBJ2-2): DVKVTQSSRYLVKRTGEKVFLECVQDMDHENMFWYRQDPGLGLRLIYFSYDVKMKEKGDIPEGYSVSREKKERFSLILESASTNQTSMYLCASSPPVNTGELFFGEGSRLTVL.

The CDR3 is CASSQEAGPHNEQFF. The CDR3 DNA follows: TGTGCCAGCAGCCAAGAGGCAGGGCCCCACAATGAGCAGTTCTTC. The chain has TRBV3-1 (or the pseudogene TRBV3-2) and TRBJ2-1; weak D call: TRBD1 (5 bases). The CDR3 extends over 15 amino acids. V lost 0 bases, J lost 5 bases, and 11 bases lay in between. CDR1 is LGHDT, CDR2 YNNKEL, per germline (reference sequence).

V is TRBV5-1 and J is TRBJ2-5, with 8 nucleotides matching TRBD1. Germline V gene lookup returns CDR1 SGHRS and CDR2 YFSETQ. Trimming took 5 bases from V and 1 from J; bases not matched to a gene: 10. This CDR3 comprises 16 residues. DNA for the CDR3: TGCGCCAGCAGTCTAGTTACAGGGGGAACCCAAGAGACCCAGTACTTC. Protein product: CASSLVTGGTQETQYF. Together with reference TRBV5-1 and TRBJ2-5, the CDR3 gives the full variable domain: KAGVTQTPRYLIKTRGQQVTLSCSPISGHRSVSWYQQTPGQGLQFLFEYFSETQRNKGNFPGRFSGRQFSNSRSEMNVSTLELGDSALYLCASSLVTGGTQETQYFGPGTRLLVL.

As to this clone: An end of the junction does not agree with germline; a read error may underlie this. The DNA of the CDR3 is TGTGCCAGCTCGCCACAAGGGGCTGAAAAACTGTTTTTT. Its translation is CASSPQGAEKLFF. J is TRBJ1-4 and V is TRBV18; possible D gene TRBD1, 5 bases. CDR3 length: 13 residues. CDR1 KGHSH and CDR2 LQKENI come from the germline V gene.

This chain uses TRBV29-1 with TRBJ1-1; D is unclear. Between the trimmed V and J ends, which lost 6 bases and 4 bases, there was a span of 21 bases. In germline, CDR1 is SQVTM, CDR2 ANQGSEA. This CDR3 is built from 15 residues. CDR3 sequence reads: CSVGMEGGVATEAFF. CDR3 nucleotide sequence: TGCAGCGTGGGGATGGAGGGTGGAGTGGCCACTGAAGCTTTCTTT.

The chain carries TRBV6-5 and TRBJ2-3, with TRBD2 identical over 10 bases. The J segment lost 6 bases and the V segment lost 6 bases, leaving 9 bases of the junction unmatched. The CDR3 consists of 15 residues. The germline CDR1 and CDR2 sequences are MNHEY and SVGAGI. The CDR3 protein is CASRGPVSGGDTQYF. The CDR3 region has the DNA TGTGCCAGCAGAGGCCCCGTTAGCGGGGGGGATACGCAGTATTTT.

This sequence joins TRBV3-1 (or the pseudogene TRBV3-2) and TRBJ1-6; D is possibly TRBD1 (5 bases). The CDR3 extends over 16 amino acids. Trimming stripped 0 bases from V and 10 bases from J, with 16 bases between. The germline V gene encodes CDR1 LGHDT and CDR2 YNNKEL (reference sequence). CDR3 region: CASSQELGQGGSPLHF. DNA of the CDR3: TGTGCCAGCAGCCAAGAACTGGGTCAGGGAGGGTCACCCCTCCACTTT.

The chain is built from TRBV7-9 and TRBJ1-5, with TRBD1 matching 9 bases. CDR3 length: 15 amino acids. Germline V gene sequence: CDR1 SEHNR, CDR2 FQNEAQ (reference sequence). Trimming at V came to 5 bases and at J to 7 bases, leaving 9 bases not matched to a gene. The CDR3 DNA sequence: TGTGCCAGCAGCAGCGGACAGGGGCTAGGACAGCCCCAGCATTTT. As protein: CASSSGQGLGQPQHF.

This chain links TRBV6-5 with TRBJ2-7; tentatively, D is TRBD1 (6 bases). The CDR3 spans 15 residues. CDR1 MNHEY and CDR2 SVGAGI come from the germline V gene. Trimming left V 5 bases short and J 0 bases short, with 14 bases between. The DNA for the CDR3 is TGTGCCAGCAGTCGTCAGGGGCCGAACTCCTACGAGCAGTACTTC. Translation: CASSRQGPNSYEQYF.

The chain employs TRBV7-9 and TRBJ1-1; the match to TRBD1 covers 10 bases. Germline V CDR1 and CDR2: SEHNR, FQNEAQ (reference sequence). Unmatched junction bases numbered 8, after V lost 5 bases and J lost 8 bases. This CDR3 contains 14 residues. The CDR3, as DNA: TGTGCCAGCAGCGCCGGGACAGGGGTGGAGGAAGCTTTCTTT. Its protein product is CASSAGTGVEEAFF.

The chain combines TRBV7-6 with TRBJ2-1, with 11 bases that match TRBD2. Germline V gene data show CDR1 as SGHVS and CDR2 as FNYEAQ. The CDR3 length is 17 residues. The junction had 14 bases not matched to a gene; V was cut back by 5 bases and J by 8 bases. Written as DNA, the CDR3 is TGTGCCAGCAGCCGGGGTAAAATAGCGGGGGGGCAAGATGAGCAGTTCTTC. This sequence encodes CASSRGKIAGGQDEQFF. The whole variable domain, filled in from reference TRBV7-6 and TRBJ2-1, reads GAGVSQSPRYKVTKRGQDVALRCDPISGHVSLYWYRQALGQGPEFLTYFNYEAQQDKSGLPNDRFSAERPEGSISTLTIQRTEQRDSAMYRCASSRGKIAGGQDEQFFGPGTRLTVL.

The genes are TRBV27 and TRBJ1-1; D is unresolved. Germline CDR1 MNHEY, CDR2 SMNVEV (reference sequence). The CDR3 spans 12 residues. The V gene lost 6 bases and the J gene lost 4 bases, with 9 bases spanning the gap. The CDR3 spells CASSPPGTEAFF. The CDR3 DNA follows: TGTGCCAGCAGCCCTCCGGGCACTGAAGCTTTCTTT.

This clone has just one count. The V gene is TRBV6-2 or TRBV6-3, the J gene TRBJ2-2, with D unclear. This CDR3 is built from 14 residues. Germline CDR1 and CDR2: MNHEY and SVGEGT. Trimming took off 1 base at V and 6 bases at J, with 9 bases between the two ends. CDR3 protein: CASSYYGLAGELFF. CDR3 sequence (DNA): TGTGCCAGCAGTTACTACGGGTTGGCCGGGGAGCTGTTTTTT.

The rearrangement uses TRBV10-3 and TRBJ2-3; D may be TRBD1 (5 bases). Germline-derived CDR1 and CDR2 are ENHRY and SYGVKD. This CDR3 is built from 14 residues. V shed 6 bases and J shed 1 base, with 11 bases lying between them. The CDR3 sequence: CAISDRRGTDTQYF. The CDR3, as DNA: TGTGCCATCAGCGACCGCAGGGGCACAGATACGCAGTATTTT.

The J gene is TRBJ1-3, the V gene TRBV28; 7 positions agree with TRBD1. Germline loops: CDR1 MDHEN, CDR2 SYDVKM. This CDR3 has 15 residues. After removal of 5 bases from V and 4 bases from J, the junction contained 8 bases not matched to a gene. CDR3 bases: TGTGCCAGCAGTCTACAGACAGGGCGGGGAAACACCATATATTTT. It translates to CASSLQTGRGNTIYF.

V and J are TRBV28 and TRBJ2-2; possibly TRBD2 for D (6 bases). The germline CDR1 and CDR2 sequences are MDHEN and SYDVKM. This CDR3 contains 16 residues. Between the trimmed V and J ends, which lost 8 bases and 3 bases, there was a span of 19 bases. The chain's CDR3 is CASRGGVRVDTGELFF. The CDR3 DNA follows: TGTGCCAGCCGGGGAGGTGTCCGCGTCGACACCGGGGAGCTGTTTTTT. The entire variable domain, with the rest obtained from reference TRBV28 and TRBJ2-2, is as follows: DVKVTQSSRYLVKRTGEKVFLECVQDMDHENMFWYRQDPGLGLRLIYFSYDVKMKEKGDIPEGYSVSREKKERFSLILESASTNQTSMYLCASRGGVRVDTGELFFGEGSRLTVL.

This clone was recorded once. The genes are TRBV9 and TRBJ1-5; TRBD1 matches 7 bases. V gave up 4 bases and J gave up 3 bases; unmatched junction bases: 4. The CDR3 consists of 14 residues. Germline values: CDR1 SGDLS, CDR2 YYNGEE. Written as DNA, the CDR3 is TGTGCCAGCAGCCAGGGGACAGTCAATCAGCCCCAGCATTTT. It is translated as CASSQGTVNQPQHF.

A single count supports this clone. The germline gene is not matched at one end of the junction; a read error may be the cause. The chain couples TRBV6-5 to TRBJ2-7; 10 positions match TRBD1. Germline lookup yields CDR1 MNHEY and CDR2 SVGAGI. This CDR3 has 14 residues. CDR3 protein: CASILSPGQGSSDF. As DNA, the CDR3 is TGTGCCAGCATCCTTTCTCCGGGACAGGGGAGCTCGGACTTC.

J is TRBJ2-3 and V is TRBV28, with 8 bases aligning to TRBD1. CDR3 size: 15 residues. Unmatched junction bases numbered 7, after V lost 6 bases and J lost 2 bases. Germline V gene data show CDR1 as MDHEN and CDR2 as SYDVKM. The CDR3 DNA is TGTGCCAGCAGAATACAGGGGGTAAACACAGATACGCAGTATTTT. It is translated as CASRIQGVNTDTQYF.

CDR3 in amino acids: CAWSGGLTTEAFF. The CDR3 nucleotides are TGTGCCTGGAGTGGCGGGCTGACCACTGAAGCTTTCTTT. The chain couples TRBV30 to TRBJ1-1; D not certain. The CDR3 extends over 13 amino acids. Trimming removed 1 base from V and 4 bases from J, with 10 bases in between. CDR1 is GTSNPN, CDR2 SVGIG, per germline (reference sequence). The whole variable domain, remainder taken from reference TRBV30 and TRBJ1-1, is SQTIHQWPATLVQPVGSPLSLECTVEGTSNPNLYWYRQAAGRGLQLLFYSVGIGQISSEVPQNLSASRPQDRQFILSSKKLLLSDSGFYLCAWSGGLTTEAFFGQGTRLTVV.

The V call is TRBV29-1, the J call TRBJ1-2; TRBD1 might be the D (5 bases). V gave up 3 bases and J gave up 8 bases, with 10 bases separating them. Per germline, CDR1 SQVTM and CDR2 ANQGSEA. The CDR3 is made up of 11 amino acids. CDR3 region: CSVDGQRGYTF. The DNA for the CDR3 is TGCAGCGTTGATGGACAACGGGGCTACACCTTC.

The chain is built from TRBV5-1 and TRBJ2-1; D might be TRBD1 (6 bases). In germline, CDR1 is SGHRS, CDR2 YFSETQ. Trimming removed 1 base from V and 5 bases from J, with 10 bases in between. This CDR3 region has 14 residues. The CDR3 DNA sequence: TGCGCCAGCAGCTTGTACAGGGTCGACAATGAGCAGTTCTTC. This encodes CASSLYRVDNEQFF.

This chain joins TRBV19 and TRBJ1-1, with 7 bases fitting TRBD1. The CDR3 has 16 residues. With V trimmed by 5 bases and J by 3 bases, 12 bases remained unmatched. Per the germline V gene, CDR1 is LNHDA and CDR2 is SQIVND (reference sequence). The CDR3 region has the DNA TGTGCCAGTAGTGCCAACAGGGGCTCGGGGGACACTGAAGCTTTCTTT. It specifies CASSANRGSGDTEAFF.

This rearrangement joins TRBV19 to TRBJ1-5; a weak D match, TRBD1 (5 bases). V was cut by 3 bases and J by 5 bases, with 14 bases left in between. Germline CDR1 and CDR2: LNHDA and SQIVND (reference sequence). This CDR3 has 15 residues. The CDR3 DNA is TGTGCCAGTAGTATTTATGTGGGGCAACATCAGCCCCAGCATTTT. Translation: CASSIYVGQHQPQHF.

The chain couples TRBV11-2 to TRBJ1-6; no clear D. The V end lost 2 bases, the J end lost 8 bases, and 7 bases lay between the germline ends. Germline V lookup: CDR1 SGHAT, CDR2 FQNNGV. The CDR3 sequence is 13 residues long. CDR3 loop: CASSLLADSPLHF. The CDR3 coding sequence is TGTGCCAGCAGCTTACTAGCTGATTCACCCCTCCACTTT. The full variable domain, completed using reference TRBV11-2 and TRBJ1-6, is EAGVAQSPRYKIIEKRQSVAFWCNPISGHATLYWYQQILGQGPKLLIQFQNNGVVDDSQLPKDRFSAERLKGVDSTLKIQPAKLEDSAVYLCASSLLADSPLHFGNGTRLTVT.

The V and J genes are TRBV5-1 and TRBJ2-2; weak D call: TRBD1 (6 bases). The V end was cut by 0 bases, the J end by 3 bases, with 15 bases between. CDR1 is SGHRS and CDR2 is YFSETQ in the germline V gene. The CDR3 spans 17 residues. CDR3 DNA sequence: TGCGCCAGCAGCTTGGGAGGTGCGGACAGAGACACCGGGGAGCTGTTTTTT. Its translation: CASSLGGADRDTGELFF.